The rows below give T cell receptor beta chains drawn from one sample of a study of blood T cell repertoires in COVID-19. Generated by immunoSEQ multiplex PCR, the TCRdb table keeps only in-frame clones and is missing some. The sample lists a few hundred thousand clones, approximately 88% occurring once. The sequenced material came from peripheral blood. The receptors were gathered from a woman in her 50s with COVID-19, enrolled during active disease. Each CDR3 is given with its conserved first and last residue. A D gene is named only where the DNA matches it firmly. Rows may omit the clone size; those that give it use once, few, many or a size class.

size: -; J: TRBJ1-1; V: TRBV20-1; length: 11; D: -; CDR3: CSASLDTEAFF; DNA: TGCAGTGCTAGTTTAGACACTGAAGCTTTCTTT
size: -; J: TRBJ2-7; V: TRBV7-9; length: 17; D: TRBD2; CDR3: CASSLPRSGLAGYEQYF; DNA: TGTGCCAGCAGCTTACCCCGATCCGGGCTAGCGGGCTACGAGCAGTACTTC
size: -; J: TRBJ1-1; V: TRBV7-9; length: 14; D: -; CDR3: CASSSGLMNTEAFF; DNA: TGTGCCAGCAGCTCGGGACTCATGAACACTGAAGCTTTCTTT
size: -; J: TRBJ2-3; V: TRBV7-9; length: 16; D: -; CDR3: CASSLAGGRNTDTQYF; DNA: TGTGCCAGCAGCTTGGCCGGGGGGCGTAATACAGATACGCAGTATTTT
size: -; J: TRBJ1-1; V: TRBV4-2; length: 14; D: -; CDR3: CASSQGGTNTEAFF; DNA: TGTGCCAGCAGCCAAGGGGGCACGAACACTGAAGCTTTCTTT
size: -; J: TRBJ2-2; V: TRBV29-1; length: 16; D: TRBD2; CDR3: CSVVSIVGREGGELFF; DNA: TGCAGCGTTGTATCAATTGTAGGCAGGGAGGGCGGGGAGCTGTTTTTT
size: -; J: TRBJ2-7; V: TRBV20-1; length: 16; D: TRBD2; CDR3: CSASGQLSGGPYEQYF; DNA: TGCAGTGCTAGTGGGCAGTTGAGCGGGGGCCCCTACGAGCAGTACTTC
size: -; J: TRBJ1-1; V: TRBV18; length: 14; D: -; CDR3: CASLVSHGDTEAFF; DNA: TGTGCCAGCTTGGTGTCCCACGGGGACACTGAAGCTTTCTTT
size: -; J: TRBJ1-4; V: TRBV19; length: 14; D: TRBD1; CDR3: CASNSRTGREKLFF; DNA: TGTGCCAGTAACTCAAGGACAGGCCGTGAAAAACTGTTTTTT
size: -; J: TRBJ1-4; V: TRBV27; length: 15; D: -; CDR3: CASSFSGVTNEKLFF; DNA: TGTGCCAGCAGTTTTTCAGGGGTCACTAATGAAAAACTGTTTTTT
size: -; J: TRBJ2-7; V: TRBV18; length: 14; D: -; CDR3: CASSPAGLRGEQYF; DNA: TGTGCCAGCTCACCAGCAGGTCTAAGGGGCGAGCAGTACTTC
size: -; J: TRBJ1-1; V: TRBV5-4; length: 15; D: TRBD1; CDR3: CASSLGQGGNTEAFF; DNA: TGTGCCAGCAGCTTGGGGCAGGGGGGAAACACTGAAGCTTTCTTT
size: -; J: TRBJ1-2; V: TRBV7-9; length: 15; D: TRBD1; CDR3: CASSLGQGPNYGYTF; DNA: TGTGCCAGCAGCTTGGGACAGGGCCCTAACTATGGCTACACCTTC
size: -; J: TRBJ2-3; V: TRBV5-1; length: 15; D: TRBD2; CDR3: CASSRARGGSDTQYF; DNA: TGCGCCAGCAGCAGGGCCCGGGGAGGGTCGGATACGCAGTATTTT
size: -; J: TRBJ1-2; V: TRBV9; length: 13; D: -; CDR3: CASSVSGAWGYTF; DNA: TGTGCCAGCAGCGTATCAGGGGCATGGGGCTACACCTTC
size: -; J: TRBJ2-3; V: TRBV5-4; length: 15; D: TRBD2; CDR3: CASSSHSGYTDTQYF; DNA: TGTGCCAGCAGCTCCCATAGCGGGTACACAGATACGCAGTATTTT
size: -; J: TRBJ1-1; V: TRBV4-2; length: 15; D: -; CDR3: CASTPSGDMGTEAFF; DNA: TGTGCCAGCACCCCAAGTGGGGACATGGGTACTGAAGCTTTCTTT
size: -; J: TRBJ1-4; V: TRBV5-4; length: 14; D: -; CDR3: CASSLDRYNEKLFF; DNA: TGTGCCAGCAGCCTGGACAGATATAATGAAAAACTGTTTTTT
size: -; J: TRBJ1-2; V: TRBV29-1; length: 16; D: TRBD1; CDR3: CSVEVGWTGRRYGYTF; DNA: TGCAGCGTTGAAGTTGGGTGGACAGGACGCCGGTATGGCTACACCTTC
size: -; J: TRBJ1-2; V: TRBV21-1; length: 13; D: -; CDR3: CASSLRVFYGYTF; DNA: TGTGCCAGCAGCCTCCGGGTCTTCTATGGCTACACCTTC
size: -; J: TRBJ1-1; V: TRBV30; length: 14; D: -; CDR3: CAWSKDTESTEAFF; DNA: TGTGCCTGGAGTAAGGACACCGAAAGCACTGAAGCTTTCTTT
size: -; J: TRBJ2-5; V: TRBV7-8; length: 14; D: -; CDR3: CASSLVGGGETQYF; DNA: TGTGCCAGCAGCTTAGTGGGGGGGGGCGAGACCCAGTACTTC
size: -; J: TRBJ1-5; V: TRBV5-8; length: 15; D: -; CDR3: CASSLVGTSNQPQHF; DNA: TGTGCCAGCAGCTTGGTCGGTACCAGCAATCAGCCCCAGCATTTT
size: -; J: TRBJ2-7; V: TRBV15; length: 18; D: TRBD2; CDR3: CATSRDRLAGGLSYEQYF; DNA: TGTGCCACCAGCAGAGATCGCCTAGCGGGGGGCCTCTCCTACGAGCAGTACTTC
size: -; J: TRBJ2-7; V: TRBV6-2/TRBV6-3; length: 15; D: TRBD1; CDR3: CASSYLPGTAYEQYF; DNA: TGTGCCAGCAGTTACCTCCCCGGGACAGCCTACGAGCAGTACTTC
size: -; J: TRBJ1-2; V: TRBV5-6; length: 16; D: -; CDR3: CASSILGSGDEGGYTF; DNA: TGTGCCAGCAGCATCCTCGGGTCGGGGGACGAGGGGGGCTACACCTTC
size: -; J: TRBJ1-1; V: TRBV6-6; length: 15; D: TRBD1; CDR3: CASRITTGLKAEAFF; DNA: TGTGCCAGCAGGATTACGACAGGGCTTAAGGCTGAAGCTTTCTTT
size: -; J: TRBJ2-4; V: TRBV7-9; length: 18; D: TRBD1; CDR3: CASSLDGGTGIAKNIQYF; DNA: TGTGCCAGCAGCTTAGATGGGGGGACAGGAATAGCCAAAAACATTCAGTACTTC
size: -; J: TRBJ2-3; V: TRBV27; length: 17; D: TRBD2; CDR3: CASSLSPSGGAGDTQYF; DNA: TGTGCCAGCAGTTTATCCCCTAGCGGGGGGGCAGGCGATACGCAGTATTTT
size: -; J: TRBJ2-1; V: TRBV10-1; length: 13; D: -; CDR3: CASSESAPNEQFF; DNA: TGCGCCAGCAGTGAGTCGGCCCCAAATGAGCAGTTCTTC
size: -; J: TRBJ1-2; V: TRBV5-4; length: 14; D: -; CDR3: CASSQGRTNYGYTF; DNA: TGTGCCAGCAGCCAAGGGAGGACGAACTATGGCTACACCTTC
size: -; J: TRBJ1-1; V: TRBV7-9; length: 13; D: -; CDR3: CASSTTGYTEAFF; DNA: TGTGCCAGCAGCACTACAGGGTACACTGAAGCTTTCTTT
size: -; J: TRBJ1-2; V: TRBV5-1; length: 14; D: TRBD1; CDR3: CASSLGGTEYGYTF; DNA: TGCGCCAGCAGCTTGGGGGGGACAGAATATGGCTACACCTTC
size: -; J: TRBJ2-1; V: TRBV7-7; length: 9; D: -; CDR3: CAPSPGQFF; DNA: TGTGCCCCCTCCCCCGGGCAGTTCTTC
size: few; J: TRBJ2-2; V: TRBV15; length: 16; D: TRBD2; CDR3: CATRPSGGPNTGELFF; DNA: TGTGCCACGAGGCCTAGCGGGGGGCCGAACACCGGGGAGCTGTTTTTT
size: -; J: TRBJ2-4; V: TRBV5-6; length: 14; D: -; CDR3: CASSPLAAKNIQYF; DNA: TGTGCCAGCAGCCCCCTGGCTGCCAAAAACATTCAGTACTTC
size: -; J: TRBJ2-3; V: TRBV5-6; length: 15; D: -; CDR3: CASSLGPTSTDTQYF; DNA: TGTGCCAGCAGCTTGGGACCGACTAGCACAGATACGCAGTATTTT
size: -; J: TRBJ2-7; V: TRBV30; length: 14; D: -; CDR3: CAWSVQDTAYEQYF; DNA: TGTGCCTGGAGTGTACAGGACACCGCCTACGAGCAGTACTTC
size: -; J: TRBJ2-7; V: TRBV5-1; length: 15; D: -; CDR3: CASSLAPGSSYEQYF; DNA: TGCGCCAGCAGCTTGGCCCCGGGGAGCTCCTACGAGCAGTACTTC
size: -; J: TRBJ1-2; V: TRBV3-1/TRBV3-2; length: 15; D: -; CDR3: CASSQWPGSDYGYTF; DNA: TGTGCCAGCAGCCAATGGCCGGGTAGTGACTATGGCTACACCTTC
size: -; J: TRBJ2-4; V: TRBV27; length: 13; D: -; CDR3: CASSLRGENIQYF; DNA: TGTGCCAGCAGTTTGAGAGGAGAAAACATTCAGTACTTC